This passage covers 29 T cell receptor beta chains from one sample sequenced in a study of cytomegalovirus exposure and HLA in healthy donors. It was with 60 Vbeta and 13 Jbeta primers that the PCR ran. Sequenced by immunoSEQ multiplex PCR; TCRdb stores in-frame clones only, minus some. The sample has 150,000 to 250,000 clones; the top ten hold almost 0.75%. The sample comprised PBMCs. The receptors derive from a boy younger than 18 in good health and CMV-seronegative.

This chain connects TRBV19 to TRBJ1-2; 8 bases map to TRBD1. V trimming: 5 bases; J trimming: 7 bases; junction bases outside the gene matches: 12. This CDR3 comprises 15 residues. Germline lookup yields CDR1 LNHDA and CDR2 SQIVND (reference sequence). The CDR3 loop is CASSLGQGGMSGYTF. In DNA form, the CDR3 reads TGTGCCAGTAGTCTAGGACAGGGAGGAATGAGTGGCTACACCTTC.

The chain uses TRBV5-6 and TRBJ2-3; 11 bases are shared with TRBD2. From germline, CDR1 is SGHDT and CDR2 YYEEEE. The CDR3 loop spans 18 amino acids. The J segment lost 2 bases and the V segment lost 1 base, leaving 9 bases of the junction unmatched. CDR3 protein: CASSLTSGGPSYTDTQYF. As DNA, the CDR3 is TGTGCCAGCAGCTTGACTAGCGGGGGACCGTCATACACAGATACGCAGTATTTT.

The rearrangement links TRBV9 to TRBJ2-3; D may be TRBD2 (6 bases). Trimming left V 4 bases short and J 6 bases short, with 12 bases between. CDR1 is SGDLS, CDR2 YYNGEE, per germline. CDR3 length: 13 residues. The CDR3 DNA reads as TGTGCCAGCAGCCTTGCGGGGCTCGATACGCAGTATTTT. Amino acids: CASSLAGLDTQYF.

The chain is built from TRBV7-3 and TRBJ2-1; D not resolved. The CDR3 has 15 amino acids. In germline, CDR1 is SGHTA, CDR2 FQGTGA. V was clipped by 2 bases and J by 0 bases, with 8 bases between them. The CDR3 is CASSLFASSYNEQFF. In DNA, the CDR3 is TGTGCCAGCAGCTTATTTGCGAGCTCCTACAATGAGCAGTTCTTC.

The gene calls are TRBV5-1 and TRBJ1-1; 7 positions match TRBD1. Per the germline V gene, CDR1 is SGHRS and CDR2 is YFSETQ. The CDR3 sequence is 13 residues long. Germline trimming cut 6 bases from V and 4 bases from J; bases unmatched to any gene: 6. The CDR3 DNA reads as TGCGCCAGCAAGACAGGGCCGGGCACTGAAGCTTTCTTT. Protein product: CASKTGPGTEAFF.

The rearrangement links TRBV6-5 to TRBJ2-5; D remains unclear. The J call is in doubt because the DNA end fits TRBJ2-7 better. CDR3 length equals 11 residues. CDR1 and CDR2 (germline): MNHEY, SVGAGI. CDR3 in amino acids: CASRNSYEQYF. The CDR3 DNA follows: TGTGCCAGCAGGAATTCCTACGAGCAGTACTTC.

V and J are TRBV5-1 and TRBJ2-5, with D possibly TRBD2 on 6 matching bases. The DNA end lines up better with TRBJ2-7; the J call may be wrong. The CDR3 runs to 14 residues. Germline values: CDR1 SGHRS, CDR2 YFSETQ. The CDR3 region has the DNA TGCGCCAGCAGCTTGGTCGGGGGAGACCACGAGCAGTACTTC. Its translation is CASSLVGGDHEQYF.

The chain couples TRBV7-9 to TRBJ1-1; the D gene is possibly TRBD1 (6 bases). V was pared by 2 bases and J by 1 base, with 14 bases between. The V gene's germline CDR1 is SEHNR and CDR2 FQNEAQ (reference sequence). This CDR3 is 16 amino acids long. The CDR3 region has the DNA TGTGCCAGCAGCTTAAAAGGGTTGGGGGCGAACACTGAAGCTTTCTTT. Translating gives CASSLKGLGANTEAFF.

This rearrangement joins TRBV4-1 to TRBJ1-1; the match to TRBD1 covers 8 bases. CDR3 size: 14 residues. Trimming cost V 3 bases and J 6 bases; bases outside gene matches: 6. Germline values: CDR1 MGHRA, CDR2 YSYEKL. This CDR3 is CASSHPQGGAEAFF. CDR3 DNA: TGCGCCAGCAGCCACCCACAGGGGGGGGCTGAAGCTTTCTTT.

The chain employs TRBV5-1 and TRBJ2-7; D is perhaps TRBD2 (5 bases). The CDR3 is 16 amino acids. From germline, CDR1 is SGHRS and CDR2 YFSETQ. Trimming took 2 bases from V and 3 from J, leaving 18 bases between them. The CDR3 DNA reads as TGCGCCAGCAGCTTAAATATCGGCGTCGAGGGCTACGAGCAGTACTTC. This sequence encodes CASSLNIGVEGYEQYF. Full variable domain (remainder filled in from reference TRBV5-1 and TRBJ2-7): KAGVTQTPRYLIKTRGQQVTLSCSPISGHRSVSWYQQTPGQGLQFLFEYFSETQRNKGNFPGRFSGRQFSNSRSEMNVSTLELGDSALYLCASSLNIGVEGYEQYFGPGTRLTVT.

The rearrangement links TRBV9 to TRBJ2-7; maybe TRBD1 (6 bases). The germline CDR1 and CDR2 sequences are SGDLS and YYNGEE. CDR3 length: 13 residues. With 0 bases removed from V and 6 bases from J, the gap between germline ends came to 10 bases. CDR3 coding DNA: TGTGCCAGCAGCGTAGCTACAGGGAGCGAGCAGTACTTC. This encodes CASSVATGSEQYF.

For the CDR3, the DNA is TGTGCCAGCAGTGCGCTTTCAGGGTTCTCTGGAAACACCATATATTTT. Protein product: CASSALSGFSGNTIYF. This chain joins TRBV27 and TRBJ1-3, with D possibly matching TRBD1 (5 bases). The CDR3 covers 16 residues. Between the trimmed V and J ends, which lost 5 bases and 0 bases, there was a span of 14 bases. Germline CDR1 and CDR2: MNHEY and SMNVEV (reference sequence).

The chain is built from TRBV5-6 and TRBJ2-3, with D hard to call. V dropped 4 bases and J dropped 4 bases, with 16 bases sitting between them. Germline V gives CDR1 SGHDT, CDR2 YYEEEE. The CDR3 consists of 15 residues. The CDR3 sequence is CASSRRSRVADTQYF. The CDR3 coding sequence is TGTGCCAGCAGCCGAAGAAGTCGGGTGGCAGATACGCAGTATTTT.

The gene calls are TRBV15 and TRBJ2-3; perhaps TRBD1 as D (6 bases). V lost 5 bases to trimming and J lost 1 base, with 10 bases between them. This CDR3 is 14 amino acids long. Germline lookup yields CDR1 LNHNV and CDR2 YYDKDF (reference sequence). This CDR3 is CATSPGGRTDTQYF. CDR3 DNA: TGTGCCACCAGCCCTGGGGGCCGCACAGATACGCAGTATTTT.

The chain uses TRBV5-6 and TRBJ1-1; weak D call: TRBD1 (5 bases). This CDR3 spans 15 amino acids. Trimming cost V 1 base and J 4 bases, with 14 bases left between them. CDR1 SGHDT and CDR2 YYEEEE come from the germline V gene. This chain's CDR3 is CASSLKEFGGTEAFF. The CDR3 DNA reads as TGTGCCAGCAGCTTGAAGGAGTTCGGGGGCACTGAAGCTTTCTTT.

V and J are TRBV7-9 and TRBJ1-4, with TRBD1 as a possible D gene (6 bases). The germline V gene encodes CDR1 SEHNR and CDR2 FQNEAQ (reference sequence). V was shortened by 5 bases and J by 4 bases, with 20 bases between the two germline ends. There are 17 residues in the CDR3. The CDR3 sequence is CASSQSPAGGFNEKLFF. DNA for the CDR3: TGTGCCAGCAGCCAATCCCCCGCGGGGGGCTTTAATGAAAAACTGTTTTTT. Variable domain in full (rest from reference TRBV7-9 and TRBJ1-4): DTGVSQNPRHKITKRGQNVTFRCDPISEHNRLYWYRQTLGQGPEFLTYFQNEAQLEKSRLLSDRFSAERPKGSFSTLEIQRTEQGDSAMYLCASSQSPAGGFNEKLFFGSGTQLSVL.

CDR3 amino acids: CAWSVRLVGDEQYF. The CDR3 coding sequence is TGTGCCTGGAGTGTACGGCTCGTCGGGGACGAGCAGTACTTC. The gene calls are TRBV30 and TRBJ2-7, with D perhaps matching TRBD2 (5 bases). Germline V CDR1 and CDR2: GTSNPN, SVGIG (reference sequence). V gave up 0 bases and J gave up 5 bases, with 14 bases separating them. The CDR3 is 14 amino acids.

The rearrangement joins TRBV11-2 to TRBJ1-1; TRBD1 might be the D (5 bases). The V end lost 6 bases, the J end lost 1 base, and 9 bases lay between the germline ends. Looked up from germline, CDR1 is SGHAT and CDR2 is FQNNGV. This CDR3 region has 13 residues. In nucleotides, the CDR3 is TGTGCCAGCAGGGGACTCGCGAACACTGAAGCTTTCTTT. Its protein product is CASRGLANTEAFF. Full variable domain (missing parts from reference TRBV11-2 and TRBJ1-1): EAGVAQSPRYKIIEKRQSVAFWCNPISGHATLYWYQQILGQGPKLLIQFQNNGVVDDSQLPKDRFSAERLKGVDSTLKIQPAKLEDSAVYLCASRGLANTEAFFGQGTRLTVV.

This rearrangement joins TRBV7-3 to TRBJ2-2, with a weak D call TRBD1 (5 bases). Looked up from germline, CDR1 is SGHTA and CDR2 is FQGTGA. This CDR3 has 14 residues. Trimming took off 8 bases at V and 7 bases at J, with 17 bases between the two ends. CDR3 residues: CASRLGQTFGELFF. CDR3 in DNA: TGTGCCAGCCGATTAGGACAAACCTTCGGGGAGCTGTTTTTT.

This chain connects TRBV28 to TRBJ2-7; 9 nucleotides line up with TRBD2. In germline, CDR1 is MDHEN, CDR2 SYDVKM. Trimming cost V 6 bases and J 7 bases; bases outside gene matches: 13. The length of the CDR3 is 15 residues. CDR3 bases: TGTGCCAGCAGGGCGGAGGCGGGAGGGGGAAGTGAGCAGTACTTC. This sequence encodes CASRAEAGGGSEQYF.

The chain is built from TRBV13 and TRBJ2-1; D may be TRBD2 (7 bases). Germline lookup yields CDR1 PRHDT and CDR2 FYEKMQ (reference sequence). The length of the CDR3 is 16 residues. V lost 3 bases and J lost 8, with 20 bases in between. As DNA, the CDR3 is TGTGCCAGCAGCTTTGCCCGGGGGGCCTGGTCGCATGAGCAGTTCTTC. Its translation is CASSFARGAWSHEQFF.

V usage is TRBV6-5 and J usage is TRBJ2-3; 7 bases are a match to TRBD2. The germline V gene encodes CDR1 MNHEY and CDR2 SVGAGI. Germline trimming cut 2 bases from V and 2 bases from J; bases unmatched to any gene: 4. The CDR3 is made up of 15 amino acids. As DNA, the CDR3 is TGTGCCAGCAGTTACGAGGGGACTAACACAGATACGCAGTATTTT. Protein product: CASSYEGTNTDTQYF.

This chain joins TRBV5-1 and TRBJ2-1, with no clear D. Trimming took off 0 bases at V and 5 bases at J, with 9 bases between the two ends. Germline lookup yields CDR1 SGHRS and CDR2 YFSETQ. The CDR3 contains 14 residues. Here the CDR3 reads CASSLAYQDNEQFF. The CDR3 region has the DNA TGCGCCAGCAGCTTGGCCTACCAGGACAATGAGCAGTTCTTC.

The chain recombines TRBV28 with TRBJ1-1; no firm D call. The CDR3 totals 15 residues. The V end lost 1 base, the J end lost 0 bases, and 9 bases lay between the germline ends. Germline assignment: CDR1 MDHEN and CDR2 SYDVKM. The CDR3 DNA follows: TGTGCCAGCAGTTTATTTCCAGGTCTGAACACTGAAGCTTTCTTT. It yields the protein CASSLFPGLNTEAFF.

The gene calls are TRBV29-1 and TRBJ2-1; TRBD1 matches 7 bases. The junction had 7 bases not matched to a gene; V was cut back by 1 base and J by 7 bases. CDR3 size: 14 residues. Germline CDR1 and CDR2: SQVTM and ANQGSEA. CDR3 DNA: TGCAGCGTTGAAGGGCAGGGGGAATGGAATGAGCAGTTCTTC. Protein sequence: CSVEGQGEWNEQFF.

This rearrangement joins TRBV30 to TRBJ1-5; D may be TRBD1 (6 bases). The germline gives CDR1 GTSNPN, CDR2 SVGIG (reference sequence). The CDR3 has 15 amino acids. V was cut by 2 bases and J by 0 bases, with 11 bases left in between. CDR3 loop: CAWSSGGLSNQPQHF. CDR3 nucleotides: TGTGCCTGGAGTTCGGGGGGCCTTAGCAATCAGCCCCAGCATTTT.

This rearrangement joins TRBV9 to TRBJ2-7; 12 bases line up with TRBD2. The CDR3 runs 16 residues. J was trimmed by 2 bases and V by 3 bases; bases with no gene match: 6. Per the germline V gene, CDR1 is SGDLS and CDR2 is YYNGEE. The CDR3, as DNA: TGTGCCAGCAGCGGCGGGGGACTAGCGGGCCCCTACGAGCAGTACTTC. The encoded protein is CASSGGGLAGPYEQYF.

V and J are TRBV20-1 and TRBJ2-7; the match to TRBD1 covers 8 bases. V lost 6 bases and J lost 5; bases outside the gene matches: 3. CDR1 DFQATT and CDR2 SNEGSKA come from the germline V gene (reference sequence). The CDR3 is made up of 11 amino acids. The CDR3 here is CSAGQVDEQYF. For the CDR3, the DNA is TGCAGTGCGGGACAGGTAGACGAGCAGTACTTC.

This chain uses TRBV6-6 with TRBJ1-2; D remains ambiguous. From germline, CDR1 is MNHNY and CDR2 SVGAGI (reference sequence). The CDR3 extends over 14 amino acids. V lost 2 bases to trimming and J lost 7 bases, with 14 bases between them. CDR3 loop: CASSYNEDPAGYTF. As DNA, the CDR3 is TGTGCCAGCAGTTACAATGAGGATCCCGCTGGCTACACCTTC.